A single sample gave rise to the 28 T cell receptor beta chains below, sequenced in a study of early T cells in non-severe SARS-CoV-2 infection. TCRdb recomputed calls from the 5' RACE reads with MiXCR, one row per CDR3 protein. The sample lists tens of thousands of distinct CDR3 sequences, over 9.5% occurring once. The sample taken for sequencing was whole blood. Source of these receptors: an adult who was a healthcare worker with PCR-confirmed SARS-CoV-2 infection or an uninfected control (not recorded which).

This clonotype was counted many times. This chain links TRBV6-2 or TRBV6-3 with TRBJ1-2; D unclear. This CDR3 has 13 amino acids. V gave up 0 bases and J gave up 2 bases, with 4 bases separating them. CDR1 and CDR2 from the germline V gene are MNHEY and SVGEGT. The CDR3 bases are TGTGCCAGCAGTTACTCGGGCAACTATGGCTACACCTTC. Protein sequence: CASSYSGNYGYTF.

V and J are TRBV19 and TRBJ1-2; 8 bases map to TRBD1. Per germline, CDR1 LNHDA and CDR2 SQIVND (reference sequence). V gave up 5 bases and J gave up 4 bases; unmatched junction bases: 9. The CDR3 consists of 15 residues. Here the CDR3 reads CASSPQGQGGYGYTF. CDR3 in DNA: TGTGCCAGTAGTCCACAAGGACAGGGAGGCTATGGCTACACCTTC.

The rearrangement uses TRBV29-1 and TRBJ1-4; D ambiguous. CDR3 length equals 13 residues. V lost 4 bases to trimming and J lost 4 bases, with 10 bases between them. CDR1 is SQVTM and CDR2 is ANQGSEA in the germline V gene. DNA for the CDR3: TGCAGCGTTGTGGCCAGTTATAATGAAAAACTGTTTTTT. Protein sequence: CSVVASYNEKLFF. Variable domain in full (rest from reference TRBV29-1 and TRBJ1-4): SAVISQKPSRDICQRGTSLTIQCQVDSQVTMMFWYRQQPGQSLTLIATANQGSEATYESGFVIDKFPISRPNLTFSTLTVSNMSPEDSSIYLCSVVASYNEKLFFGSGTQLSVL.

This clonotype was counted many times. The rearrangement joins TRBV20-1 to TRBJ2-7; tentative D call: TRBD1 (5 bases). Per germline, CDR1 DFQATT and CDR2 SNEGSKA (reference sequence). Deletions cut 1 base from V and 2 bases from J, with 15 bases between. This CDR3 region has 15 residues. CDR3 in amino acids: CSARGYQGLTYEQYF. CDR3 bases: TGCAGTGCTAGAGGATACCAGGGTCTCACCTACGAGCAGTACTTC.

There are many counts of this clonotype. V and J are TRBV7-8 and TRBJ1-4; no clear D. Trimming removed 8 bases at V and 7 bases at J, with 17 bases between. From germline, CDR1 is SGHVS and CDR2 FQNEAQ. This CDR3 has 14 amino acids. The CDR3 DNA is TGTGCCAGCCGGAAAGGACGCCAGCTTGAAAAACTGTTTTTT. It yields the protein CASRKGRQLEKLFF.

This clonotype was observed many times. This sequence joins TRBV27 and TRBJ2-7, with a possible D match to TRBD1 (7 bases). The CDR3 consists of 14 residues. Germline V lookup: CDR1 MNHEY, CDR2 SMNVEV (reference sequence). V dropped 6 bases and J dropped 3 bases, with 15 bases sitting between them. This chain's CDR3 is CASSRGARGYEQYF. The CDR3 nucleotides read TGTGCCAGCAGCAGGGGGGCCAGGGGCTACGAGCAGTACTTC.

This clonotype occurred a few times. The chain has TRBV13 and TRBJ2-5; 8 bases match TRBD2. V gave up 5 bases and J gave up 5 bases; unmatched junction bases: 10. CDR1 is PRHDT and CDR2 is FYEKMQ in the germline V gene (reference sequence). The CDR3 extends over 15 amino acids. The CDR3: CASSPQAGVGETQYF. The CDR3 DNA is TGTGCCAGCAGCCCCCAAGCGGGAGTGGGGGAGACCCAGTACTTC.

This clonotype appeared a few times. The gene calls are TRBV6-5 and TRBJ1-1; D ambiguous. This CDR3 has 11 amino acids. Germline assignment: CDR1 MNHEY and CDR2 SVGAGI. Trimming removed 2 bases from V and 5 bases from J, with 3 bases in between. CDR3: CASSYLTEAFF. The CDR3 DNA follows: TGTGCCAGCAGTTACCTAACTGAAGCTTTCTTT.

There are many counts of this clonotype. The chain employs TRBV20-1 and TRBJ1-5, with 9 bases aligning to TRBD1. CDR3 length equals 14 residues. Germline trimming cut 6 bases from V and 5 bases from J; bases unmatched to any gene: 8. The germline CDR1 and CDR2 sequences are DFQATT and SNEGSKA (reference sequence). Written as DNA, the CDR3 is TGCAGTGCGCCGACAGGGGGATGGTATCAGCCCCAGCATTTT. Amino acids: CSAPTGGWYQPQHF.

V and J are TRBV24-1 and TRBJ2-7, with D hard to call. The CDR3 is 11 amino acids. Germline V gives CDR1 KGHDR, CDR2 SFDVKD. With 0 bases removed from V and 6 bases from J, the gap between germline ends came to 2 bases. CDR3 coding DNA: TGTGCCACCAGTGATTTGCGCGAGCAGTACTTC. This encodes CATSDLREQYF.

The genes are TRBV7-8 and TRBJ2-7; no definite D call. The CDR3 sequence is 14 residues long. The V gene lost 1 base and the J gene lost 4 bases, with 11 bases spanning the gap. Germline V CDR1 and CDR2: SGHVS, FQNEAQ. CDR3 amino acids: CASSLGLIEYEQYF. As DNA, the CDR3 is TGTGCCAGCAGCTTAGGACTGATCGAATACGAGCAGTACTTC.

This clonotype has only a few counts. The rearrangement uses TRBV4-3 and TRBJ1-1; D gene unclear. Per the germline V gene, CDR1 is LGHNA and CDR2 is YSLEER. V lost 0 bases to trimming and J lost 1 base, with 9 bases between them. CDR3 length equals 15 residues. DNA for the CDR3: TGCGCCAGCAGCCAAGAGATTCTAGCGAACACTGAAGCTTTCTTT. This codes for CASSQEILANTEAFF.

This clonotype was counted many times. The J gene is TRBJ2-4, the V gene TRBV5-1; perhaps TRBD2 as D (5 bases). The length of the CDR3 is 13 residues. Between the trimmed V and J ends, which lost 3 bases and 7 bases, there was a span of 11 bases. The germline V gene encodes CDR1 SGHRS and CDR2 YFSETQ. In nucleotides, the CDR3 is TGCGCCAGCAGCTCCCGGACTCTGAACATTCAGTACTTC. Translation: CASSSRTLNIQYF.

At least ten counts were recorded for this clonotype. V is TRBV5-6 and J is TRBJ1-6; a possible D gene is TRBD1 (6 bases). V was trimmed by 1 base and J by 7 bases, leaving 12 bases between them. Germline CDR1 is SGHDT and CDR2 is YYEEEE. This CDR3 region has 15 residues. CDR3 residues: CASSLYGRGNSPLHF. The DNA for the CDR3 is TGTGCCAGCAGCTTGTACGGCAGGGGAAATTCACCCCTCCACTTT.

The V call is TRBV6-5, the J call TRBJ2-3; possibly TRBD1 for D (6 bases). CDR3 length: 15 amino acids. Between the trimmed V and J ends, which lost 2 bases and 0 bases, there was a span of 9 bases. Germline V CDR1 and CDR2: MNHEY, SVGAGI. CDR3 region: CASSYEDSSTDTQYF. The CDR3 DNA reads as TGTGCCAGCAGTTACGAGGACAGCAGCACAGATACGCAGTATTTT.

The table lists this clonotype with many counts. This chain links TRBV5-1 with TRBJ1-4, with 7 bases aligning to TRBD1. The CDR3 is 14 residues long. V trimming: 4 bases; J trimming: 7 bases; junction bases outside the gene matches: 7. The germline gives CDR1 SGHRS, CDR2 YFSETQ. DNA of the CDR3: TGCGCCAGCAGCCCGCAGGGGGTGCGTGAAAAACTGTTTTTT. Protein: CASSPQGVREKLFF. Complete variable domain (other parts from reference TRBV5-1 and TRBJ1-4): KAGVTQTPRYLIKTRGQQVTLSCSPISGHRSVSWYQQTPGQGLQFLFEYFSETQRNKGNFPGRFSGRQFSNSRSEMNVSTLELGDSALYLCASSPQGVREKLFFGSGTQLSVL.

This clonotype was counted at least ten times. The rearrangement joins TRBV24-1 to TRBJ1-4, with D unresolved. Per germline, CDR1 KGHDR and CDR2 SFDVKD. The length of the CDR3 is 17 residues. The V gene lost 5 bases and the J gene lost 6 bases, with 21 bases spanning the gap. CDR3 sequence reads: CATSGRSDPRTYEKLFF. CDR3 sequence (DNA): TGTGCCACCAGTGGACGTTCGGACCCTCGGACCTATGAAAAACTGTTTTTT.

This clonotype was seen many times. The chain carries TRBV6-2 or TRBV6-3 and TRBJ2-1, with 10 bases that match TRBD2. Germline V gives CDR1 MNHEY, CDR2 SVGEGT. V lost 5 bases and J lost 4; bases outside the gene matches: 8. CDR3 length: 16 residues. CDR3: CASSLRLLAGYNEQFF. CDR3 DNA sequence: TGTGCCAGCAGTCTCCGGTTACTAGCGGGGTACAATGAGCAGTTCTTC.

This clonotype was counted only a few times. In DNA, the CDR3 is TGTGCCAGCAGCCGCGGGACAGGGGCGACCAACTACGAGCAGTACTTC. It codes for CASSRGTGATNYEQYF. The V gene is TRBV7-9, the J gene TRBJ2-7, with TRBD1 matching 10 bases. V was pared by 5 bases and J by 3 bases, with 10 bases of the junction left unmatched. CDR1 and CDR2 from the germline V gene are SEHNR and FQNEAQ (reference sequence). The CDR3 has 16 residues. The complete variable domain, with remaining parts taken from reference TRBV7-9 and TRBJ2-7, reads DTGVSQNPRHKITKRGQNVTFRCDPISEHNRLYWYRQTLGQGPEFLTYFQNEAQLEKSRLLSDRFSAERPKGSFSTLEIQRTEQGDSAMYLCASSRGTGATNYEQYFGPGTRLTVT.

The genes are TRBV4-3 and TRBJ2-3; D is uncertain. The V and J ends lost 1 base and 0 bases respectively, with 5 bases between them. The length of the CDR3 is 14 residues. Germline CDR1 and CDR2: LGHNA and YSLEER. CDR3 sequence reads: CASSQGPSTDTQYF. The CDR3 DNA reads TGCGCCAGCAGCCAAGGACCTAGCACAGATACGCAGTATTTT.

In its sample, this clonotype was seen many times. The chain is built from TRBV19 and TRBJ2-2; D unresolved. V lost 4 bases and J lost 6, with 9 bases in between. The CDR3 has 13 amino acids. The V gene's germline CDR1 is LNHDA and CDR2 SQIVND (reference sequence). The CDR3 DNA sequence: TGTGCCAGTAGTACGGCGTGGGCCGGGGAGCTGTTTTTT. Encoded protein: CASSTAWAGELFF.

The chain joins TRBV29-1 to TRBJ2-5, with D possibly TRBD1 on 6 matching bases. V dropped 2 bases and J dropped 6 bases, with 10 bases sitting between them. CDR3 length equals 12 residues. Germline V CDR1 and CDR2: SQVTM, ANQGSEA. The CDR3 DNA reads TGCAGCGTTGAACAGGGGCCGAAGACCCAGTACTTC. Its translation is CSVEQGPKTQYF.

The CDR3 is CASRQDRLGDTQYF. The CDR3 DNA reads as TGTGCCAGCAGACAAGACAGGTTGGGAGATACGCAGTATTTT. The V call is TRBV11-1, the J call TRBJ2-3; D might be TRBD1 (6 bases). The CDR3 covers 14 residues. Germline V gene data show CDR1 as SGHAT and CDR2 as FQDESV (reference sequence). Between the trimmed V and J ends, which lost 6 bases and 5 bases, there was a span of 15 bases.

This clonotype was seen repeatedly, ten times or more. The chain employs TRBV27 and TRBJ2-7, with D perhaps matching TRBD1 (5 bases). Germline V lookup: CDR1 MNHEY, CDR2 SMNVEV (reference sequence). Trimming took off 3 bases at V and 2 bases at J, with 11 bases between the two ends. The CDR3 spans 14 residues. The CDR3, as DNA: TGTGCCAGCAGTTTCGTGGCAGGGACCTACGAGCAGTACTTC. Amino acids: CASSFVAGTYEQYF.

This clonotype was counted ten times or more. V and J are TRBV7-3 and TRBJ1-2; D is unresolved. V was shortened by 2 bases and J by 7 bases, with 8 bases between the two germline ends. The CDR3 sequence is 12 residues long. Germline V gives CDR1 SGHTA, CDR2 FQGTGA. In nucleotides, the CDR3 is TGTGCCAGCAGCTTAGGGTTCGGTGGCTACACCTTC. Amino acids: CASSLGFGGYTF.

This clonotype was detected ten times or more. The chain recombines TRBV12-3 or TRBV12-4 with TRBJ2-7; D might be TRBD1 or TRBD2, each matching 5 bases. V lost 3 bases and J lost 2, with 14 bases in between. The CDR3 is made up of 15 amino acids. The CDR3 loop reads CASSFGAPPTYEQYF. CDR3 bases: TGTGCCAGCAGTTTCGGGGCACCTCCTACCTACGAGCAGTACTTC.

The V gene is TRBV28, the J gene TRBJ1-2, with a weak D call TRBD1 (5 bases). Germline loops: CDR1 MDHEN, CDR2 SYDVKM. V was shortened by 10 bases and J by 7 bases, with 22 bases between the two germline ends. This CDR3 region has 14 residues. This chain's CDR3 is CATPTTDSPLGYTF. In DNA form, the CDR3 reads TGTGCCACCCCGACTACCGACAGCCCCCTTGGCTACACCTTC.

V gene TRBV5-1 combines with J gene TRBJ2-2, with D possibly being TRBD2 (7 bases). CDR3 length: 15 residues. The V end was cut by 2 bases, the J end by 4 bases, with 12 bases between. Germline V gene lookup returns CDR1 SGHRS and CDR2 YFSETQ. The CDR3: CASSFAGAGTGELFF. CDR3 nucleotide sequence: TGCGCCAGCAGCTTTGCGGGGGCAGGCACCGGGGAGCTGTTTTTT.